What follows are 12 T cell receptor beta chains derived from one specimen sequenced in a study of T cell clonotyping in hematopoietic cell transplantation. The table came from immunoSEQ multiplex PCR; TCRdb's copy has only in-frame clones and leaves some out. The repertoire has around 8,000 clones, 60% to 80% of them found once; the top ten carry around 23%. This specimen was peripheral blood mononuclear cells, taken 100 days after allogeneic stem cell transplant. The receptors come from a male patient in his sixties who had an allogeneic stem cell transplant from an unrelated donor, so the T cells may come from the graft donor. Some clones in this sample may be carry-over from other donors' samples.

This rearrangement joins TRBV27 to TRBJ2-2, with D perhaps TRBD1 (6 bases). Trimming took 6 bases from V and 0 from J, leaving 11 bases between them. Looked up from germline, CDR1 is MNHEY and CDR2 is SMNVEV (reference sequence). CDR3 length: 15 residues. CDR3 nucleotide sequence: TGTGCCAGCAGGGGGCAGGGGTCGAACACCGGGGAGCTGTTTTTT. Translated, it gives CASRGQGSNTGELFF.

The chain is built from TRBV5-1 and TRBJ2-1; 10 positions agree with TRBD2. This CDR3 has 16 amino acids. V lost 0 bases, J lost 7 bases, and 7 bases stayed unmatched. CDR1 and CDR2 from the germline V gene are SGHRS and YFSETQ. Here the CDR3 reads CASSLGASGGPNEQFF. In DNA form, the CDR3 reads TGCGCCAGCAGCTTGGGGGCTAGCGGGGGCCCTAATGAGCAGTTCTTC.

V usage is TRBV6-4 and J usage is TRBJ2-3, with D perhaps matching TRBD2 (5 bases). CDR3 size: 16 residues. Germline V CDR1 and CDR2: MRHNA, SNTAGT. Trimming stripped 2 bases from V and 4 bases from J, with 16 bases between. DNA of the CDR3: TGTGCCAGCAGTGACAATTCCGGGAACCCGGCAGATACGCAGTATTTT. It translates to CASSDNSGNPADTQYF.

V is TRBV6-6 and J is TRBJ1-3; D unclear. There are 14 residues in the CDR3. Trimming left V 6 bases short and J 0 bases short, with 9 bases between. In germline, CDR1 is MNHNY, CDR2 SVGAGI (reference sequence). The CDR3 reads CASSRTGSGNTIYF. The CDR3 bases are TGTGCCAGCAGCCGGACGGGCTCTGGAAACACCATATATTTT.

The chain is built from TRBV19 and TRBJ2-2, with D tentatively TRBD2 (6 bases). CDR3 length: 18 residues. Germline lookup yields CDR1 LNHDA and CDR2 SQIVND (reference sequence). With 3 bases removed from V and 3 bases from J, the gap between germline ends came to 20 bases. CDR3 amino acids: CASSMRIRRVVHTGELFF. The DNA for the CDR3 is TGTGCCAGTAGTATGAGGATTCGGAGGGTAGTTCACACCGGGGAGCTGTTTTTT.

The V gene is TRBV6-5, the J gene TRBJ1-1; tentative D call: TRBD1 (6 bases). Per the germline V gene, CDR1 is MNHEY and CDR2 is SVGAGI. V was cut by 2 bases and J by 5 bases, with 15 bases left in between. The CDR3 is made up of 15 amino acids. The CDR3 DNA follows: TGTGCCAGCAGTTACCTTCCAGGGGTAGGGACTGAAGCTTTCTTT. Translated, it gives CASSYLPGVGTEAFF.

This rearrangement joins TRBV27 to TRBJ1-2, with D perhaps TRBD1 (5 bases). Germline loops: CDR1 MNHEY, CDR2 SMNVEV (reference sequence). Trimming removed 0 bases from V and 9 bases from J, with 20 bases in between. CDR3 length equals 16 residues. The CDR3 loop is CASSLSEQDGVWRYTF. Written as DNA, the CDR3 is TGTGCCAGCAGTTTATCGGAACAGGACGGAGTTTGGCGCTACACCTTC.

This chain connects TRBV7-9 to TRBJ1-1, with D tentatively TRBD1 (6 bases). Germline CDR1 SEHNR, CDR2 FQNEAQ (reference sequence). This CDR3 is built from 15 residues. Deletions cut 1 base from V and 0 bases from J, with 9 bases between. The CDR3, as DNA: TGTGCCAGCAGCTTAGGGACAGAGATGAACACTGAAGCTTTCTTT. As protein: CASSLGTEMNTEAFF.

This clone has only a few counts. CDR3 protein: CASSVAGGSTEAFF. The CDR3 DNA is TGTGCCAGCAGCGTAGCAGGGGGCAGCACTGAAGCTTTCTTT. The chain combines TRBV9 with TRBJ1-1; 8 bases map to TRBD1. This CDR3 is 14 amino acids long. After removal of 0 bases from V and 4 bases from J, the junction contained 2 bases not matched to a gene. Germline assignment: CDR1 SGDLS and CDR2 YYNGEE.

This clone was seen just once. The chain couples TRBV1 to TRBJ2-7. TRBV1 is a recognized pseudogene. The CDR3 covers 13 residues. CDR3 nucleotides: TGCACCAGCAGCCAGGTCCAGGACGGTGAGCAGTACTTC. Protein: CTSSQVQDGEQYF.

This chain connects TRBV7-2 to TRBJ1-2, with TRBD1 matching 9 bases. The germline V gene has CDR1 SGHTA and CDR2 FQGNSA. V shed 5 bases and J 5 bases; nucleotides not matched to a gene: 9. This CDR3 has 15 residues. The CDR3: CASSPGVGQGYGYTF. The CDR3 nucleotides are TGTGCCAGCAGCCCAGGGGTTGGACAGGGGTATGGCTACACCTTC.

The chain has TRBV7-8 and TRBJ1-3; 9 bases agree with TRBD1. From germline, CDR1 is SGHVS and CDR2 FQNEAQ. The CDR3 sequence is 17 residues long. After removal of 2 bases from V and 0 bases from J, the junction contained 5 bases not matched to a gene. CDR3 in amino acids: CASSLSTGGHSGNTIYF. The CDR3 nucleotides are TGTGCCAGCAGCTTAAGCACAGGGGGCCACTCTGGAAACACCATATATTTT.